This entry describes one T cell receptor (beta chain). Germline V gene lookup returns CDR1 ENHRY and CDR2 SYGVKD. There are 15 residues in the CDR3. V dropped 6 bases and J dropped 0 bases, with 11 bases sitting between them. These data belong to a study of cytomegalovirus exposure and HLA in healthy donors. Amplification used 60 Vbeta primers and 13 Jbeta primers. Sequencing was performed with immunoSEQ multiplex PCR; in TCRdb, only in-frame clones are kept and a portion is missing. There are roughly 100,000 clones in the sample; around 82% occur only once, and about 1.6% lies in the top ten. The TCR comes from a man aged 45 to 65 in good health and CMV-seronegative. The chain combines TRBV10-3 with TRBJ2-2, with D tentatively TRBD1 (6 bases). The sample consisted of PBMCs. The CDR3 region has the DNA TGTGCCATCAGATTTGGGACAACGAACACCGGGGAGCTGTTTTTT. Translation: CAIRFGTTNTGELFF.